This T cell receptor (beta chain) is from a study of cytomegalovirus exposure and HLA in healthy donors. Whole-study context: A prior analysis found roughly 100 million unique TCR beta sequences from 150 million to 200 million T cells. Study outcomes and limitations: In vitro assays verified that a few CMV-associated chains recognized CMV antigens specifically.

Trimming left V 6 bases short and J 3 bases short, with 14 bases between. The CDR3 extends over 14 amino acids. Germline V lookup: CDR1 MNHEY, CDR2 SVGAGI. The PCR was carried out with 60 Vbeta primers and 13 Jbeta primers. TCRdb's table, derived via immunoSEQ multiplex PCR, lists solely in-frame clones and lacks some. Of about 130,000 clones in the sample, around 82% were seen once. Despite likely unrecorded immune exposures, the donors were nominally healthy at the time of sampling. To note about this clone: Its matching antigen is unknown.

The origin of this receptor is a middle-aged man in good health and CMV-seronegative. The sequenced sample was PBMCs. The J gene is TRBJ1-2, the V gene TRBV6-5, with D perhaps TRBD1 (6 bases). CDR3 residues: CASRQDRSYYGYTF. CDR3 coding DNA: TGTGCCAGCAGACAGGACAGAAGTTACTATGGCTACACCTTC.